A single sample gave rise to the 17 T cell receptor beta chains below, sequenced in a study of blood T cell repertoires in COVID-19. Data came from immunoSEQ multiplex PCR; TCRdb stores just in-frame clones and leaves some out. The table shows fewer than 250,000 clones, with 80% to 90% occurring only once. Source material: peripheral blood. These receptors originate from a human donor in a cohort sampled during active COVID-19.

V and J are TRBV18 and TRBJ2-1; no firm D call. Germline V gives CDR1 KGHSH, CDR2 LQKENI. This CDR3 has 15 residues. The V and J ends lost 3 bases and 10 bases respectively, with 19 bases between them. The CDR3 region is CASSPAALTAIEQFF. DNA for the CDR3: TGTGCCAGCTCACCGGCGGCGCTGACGGCGATAGAGCAGTTCTTC.

The V gene is TRBV3-1 (or the pseudogene TRBV3-2), the J gene TRBJ2-1; 8 bases fit TRBD1. The CDR3 spans 15 residues. CDR1 is LGHDT, CDR2 YNNKEL, per germline (reference sequence). V lost 4 bases to trimming and J lost 8 bases; unmatched junction nucleotides: 10. In DNA, the CDR3 is TGTGCCAGCAGCCTTTCCAGGGGGCGCGGCGATGAGCAGTTCTTC. This encodes CASSLSRGRGDEQFF.

This sequence joins TRBV4-1 and TRBJ1-5; 7 bases are a match to TRBD1. This CDR3 is 14 amino acids long. J gave up 7 bases and V 1 base, and 4 bases lay outside the gene matches. The germline gives CDR1 MGHRA, CDR2 YSYEKL. Written as DNA, the CDR3 is TGCGCCAGCAGCCAAGGAGGGGGCAGGCAGCCCCAGCATTTT. Its protein product is CASSQGGGRQPQHF.

This clone is labeled as medium-sized. CDR3 residues: CASTEGDYYTEAFF. DNA for the CDR3: TGTGCCAGCACCGAAGGGGACTACTACACTGAAGCTTTCTTT. The rearrangement uses TRBV2 and TRBJ1-1, with a tentative D call TRBD1 (5 bases). Germline CDR1 SNHLY, CDR2 FYNNEI. The ends were cut back, 7 bases at V and 3 bases at J, with 15 bases in the middle. The CDR3 spans 14 residues.

V usage is TRBV5-1 and J usage is TRBJ2-5; tentative D call: TRBD2 (5 bases). This CDR3 is 18 amino acids long. Germline V gene sequence: CDR1 SGHRS, CDR2 YFSETQ. Trimming pared 2 bases from V and 0 bases from J, leaving 20 bases between. The CDR3 loop reads CASSFRPGGLTNQETQYF. The CDR3 DNA reads TGCGCCAGCAGCTTTCGTCCAGGCGGACTGACGAACCAAGAGACCCAGTACTTC. Full variable domain (remainder filled in from reference TRBV5-1 and TRBJ2-5): KAGVTQTPRYLIKTRGQQVTLSCSPISGHRSVSWYQQTPGQGLQFLFEYFSETQRNKGNFPGRFSGRQFSNSRSEMNVSTLELGDSALYLCASSFRPGGLTNQETQYFGPGTRLLVL.

V usage is TRBV5-1 and J usage is TRBJ2-1; D possibly corresponds to TRBD2 (6 bases). Per the germline V gene, CDR1 is SGHRS and CDR2 is YFSETQ. This CDR3 has 16 residues. The ends were cut back, 3 bases at V and 9 bases at J, with 22 bases in the middle. CDR3 DNA sequence: TGCGCCAGCAGCTGGGGCGCGGGATCAGACAGCAGTGAGCAGTTCTTC. This gives the protein CASSWGAGSDSSEQFF.

V and J are TRBV19 and TRBJ1-4; tentative D call: TRBD1 (6 bases). The CDR3 totals 16 residues. CDR1 is LNHDA and CDR2 is SQIVND in the germline V gene (reference sequence). V shed 5 bases and J shed 4 bases, with 17 bases lying between them. CDR3 nucleotides: TGTGCCAGTAGTCCCCGCAGGGGAGGGAGTAATGAAAAACTGTTTTTT. This encodes CASSPRRGGSNEKLFF. The full variable domain, in which reference TRBV19 and TRBJ1-4 provide the parts outside the CDR3, is DGGITQSPKYLFRKEGQNVTLSCEQNLNHDAMYWYRQDPGQGLRLIYYSQIVNDFQKGDIAEGYSVSREKKESFPLTVTSAQKNPTAFYLCASSPRRGGSNEKLFFGSGTQLSVL.

There are a few counts of this clone. The rearrangement links TRBV2 to TRBJ1-4; no clear D gene. Germline assignment: CDR1 SNHLY and CDR2 FYNNEI. CDR3 length equals 13 residues. V lost 7 bases to trimming and J lost 6 bases, with 12 bases between them. CDR3: CASTERSDEKLFF. CDR3 in DNA: TGTGCCAGCACGGAGCGGTCCGATGAAAAACTGTTTTTT.

The chain joins TRBV12-5 to TRBJ1-2; 9 bases are a match to TRBD1. Germline V gene sequence: CDR1 LGHNT, CDR2 FRNRAP. CDR3 size: 17 residues. Unmatched junction bases numbered 13, after V lost 1 base and J lost 7 bases. In nucleotides, the CDR3 is TGTGCTAGTGGTTTGGGTGTGGCCCAACAGGGGGCGCGTGGCTACACCTTC. This sequence encodes CASGLGVAQQGARGYTF.

The rearrangement uses TRBV2 and TRBJ1-2; D remains unclear. Trimming removed 9 bases from V and 6 bases from J, with 14 bases in between. The CDR3 contains 12 residues. Germline loops: CDR1 SNHLY, CDR2 FYNNEI. The CDR3 protein is CARRRGMDGYTF. CDR3 sequence (DNA): TGTGCCAGACGACGGGGTATGGATGGCTACACCTTC.

The chain links TRBV5-6 to TRBJ1-3; D gene ambiguous. V lost 4 bases, J lost 7 bases, and 15 bases lay in between. The CDR3 runs 14 residues. The germline CDR1 and CDR2 sequences are SGHDT and YYEEEE. CDR3 in DNA: TGTGCCAGCAGCCCTATACTGAGCCGGAACACCATATATTTT. Residues: CASSPILSRNTIYF.

The rearrangement uses TRBV21-1 and TRBJ2-1; the table assigns TRBD1, which was not confirmed against the DNA. TRBV21-1 corresponds to a pseudogene. The CDR3 spans 16 residues. The CDR3 nucleotides are TGTGCCAGCAGCAAATCCAGACAGGGGGAGGGCAATGAGCAGTTCTTC. Translation gives CASSKSRQGEGNEQFF.

The V and J genes are TRBV15 and TRBJ2-5, with D perhaps TRBD2 (6 bases). Trimming cost V 8 bases and J 0 bases, with 13 bases left between them. The CDR3 contains 14 residues. In germline, CDR1 is LNHNV, CDR2 YYDKDF (reference sequence). Here the CDR3 DNA reads TGTGCCACCGCCGCGGGGATGTACCAAGAGACCCAGTACTTC. Protein product: CATAAGMYQETQYF.

This clone came up a few times. This chain connects TRBV3-1 (or the pseudogene TRBV3-2) to TRBJ2-1; D not resolved. Germline CDR1 reads LGHDT; CDR2 reads YNNKEL (reference sequence). This CDR3 region has 13 residues. Trimming left V 9 bases short and J 0 bases short, with 9 bases between. CDR3 sequence (DNA): TGTGCCAGTGCAGGTGTCTCCTACAATGAGCAGTTCTTC. Protein product: CASAGVSYNEQFF.

The J gene is TRBJ2-5, the V gene TRBV5-1, with 16 bases fitting TRBD2. Germline V CDR1 and CDR2: SGHRS, YFSETQ. CDR3 length equals 18 residues. The J segment lost 5 bases and the V segment lost 3 bases, leaving 10 bases of the junction unmatched. CDR3 amino acids: CASSSSGTSGGALETQYF. The CDR3 nucleotides read TGCGCCAGCAGCTCCTCCGGGACTAGCGGGGGGGCCTTGGAGACCCAGTACTTC.

This rearrangement joins TRBV29-1 to TRBJ2-2; no clear D gene. V gave up 5 bases and J gave up 7 bases, with 11 bases separating them. The CDR3 is 12 residues long. Germline V lookup: CDR1 SQVTM, CDR2 ANQGSEA. This chain's CDR3 is CSVSPQFGELFF. In DNA form, the CDR3 reads TGCAGCGTTTCCCCACAATTCGGGGAGCTGTTTTTT.

J is TRBJ2-7 and V is TRBV27; TRBD1 might be the D (6 bases). Per the germline V gene, CDR1 is MNHEY and CDR2 is SMNVEV (reference sequence). CDR3 length: 18 amino acids. The germline V and J ends were trimmed by 2 bases and 0 bases, with 20 bases remaining between them. The CDR3 loop is CASSLRSSTARGSYEQYF. CDR3 bases: TGTGCCAGCAGTTTAAGGTCGTCAACGGCCAGGGGCTCCTACGAGCAGTACTTC.